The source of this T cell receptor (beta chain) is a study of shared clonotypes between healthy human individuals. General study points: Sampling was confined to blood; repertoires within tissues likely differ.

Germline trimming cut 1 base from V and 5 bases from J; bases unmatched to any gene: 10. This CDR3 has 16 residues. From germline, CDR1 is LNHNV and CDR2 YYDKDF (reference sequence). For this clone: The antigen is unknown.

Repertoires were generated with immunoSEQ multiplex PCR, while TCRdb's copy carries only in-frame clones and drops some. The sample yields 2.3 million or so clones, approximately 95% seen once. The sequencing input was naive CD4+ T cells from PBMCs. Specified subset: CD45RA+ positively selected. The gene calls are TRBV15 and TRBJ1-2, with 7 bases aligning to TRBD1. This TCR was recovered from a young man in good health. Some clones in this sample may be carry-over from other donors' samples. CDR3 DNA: TGTGCCACCAGCAGAGGCCCGACAGGGAGAGGGTATGGCTACACCTTC. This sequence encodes CATSRGPTGRGYGYTF.